This TCR beta chain was sequenced for a study of CXCR3-negative and CXCR3-positive naive CD8 T cells. Study information: Per library, roughly 1.6 +/- 0.3 million reads; around 150 million TRB reads overall.

General study points: Comparison of naive cells showed more hydrophobic TRB CDR3s in CXCR3-positive than in CXCR3-negative naive cells. Memory CD8+ cells showed much lower diversity, while both naive subsets displayed comparably high diversity.

Turning to this clonotype: Its antigen is not identified.

CDR1 is SGHTA and CDR2 is FQGTGA in the germline V gene. The CDR3 loop spans 18 amino acids. The TRB libraries of cDNA were built by UMI-labeled 5' RACE. Using the 5' RACE reads, TCRdb records one entry per CDR3 protein without DNA. The repertoire table contains 150,000 to 180,000 distinct CDR3 sequences. The clonotype was recovered from a human donor in good health. Some clones in this sample may be carry-over from other donors' samples. Sample: naive CXCR3+ CD8+ T cells from blood. Subset defined: CD45RO-CCR7+CD27+CD95- naive CD8+ T cells expressing CXCR3 (TNR3+). The gene calls are TRBV7-3 and TRBJ2-5; TCRdb's assignment of TRBD2 cannot be checked, as there is no DNA. The chain's CDR3 is CASSLKPRGLAGEETQYF.